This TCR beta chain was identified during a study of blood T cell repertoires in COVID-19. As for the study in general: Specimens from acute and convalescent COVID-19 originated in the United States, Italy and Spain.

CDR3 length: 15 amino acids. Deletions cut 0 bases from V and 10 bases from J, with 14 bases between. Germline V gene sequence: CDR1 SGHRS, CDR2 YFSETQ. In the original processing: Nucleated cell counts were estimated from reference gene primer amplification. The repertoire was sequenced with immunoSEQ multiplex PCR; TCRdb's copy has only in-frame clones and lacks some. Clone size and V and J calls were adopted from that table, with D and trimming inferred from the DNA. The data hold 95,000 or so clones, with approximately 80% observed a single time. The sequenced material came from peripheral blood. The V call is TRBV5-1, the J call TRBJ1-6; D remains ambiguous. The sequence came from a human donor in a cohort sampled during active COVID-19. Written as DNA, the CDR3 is TGCGCCAGCAGCTTGGGCACCGTGGGCTCGTCACCCCTCCACTTT. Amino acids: CASSLGTVGSSPLHF.